A selection of T cell receptor beta chains follows, all from one sample in a study of long-term antiretroviral therapy in people with HIV. Sequencing used immunoSEQ multiplex PCR; TCRdb keeps in-frame clones, though not all of them. Altogether over 20,000 clones are present, approximately 91% being singletons, with the ten largest covering just under 6.5%. The material sequenced was unsorted PBMCs, taken 0.6 years after starting antiretroviral therapy. Receptors originate from a man in his 60s with HIV. The conserved cysteine and the conserved F or W are not part of the CDR3 here.

j_call: TRBJ2-5
v_call: TRBV27
cdr3_aa: ASTLSPGGGVETQY

j_call: TRBJ1-3
v_call: TRBV5-1
cdr3_aa: ASSPYPTGLSGNTIY

j_call: TRBJ2-7
v_call: TRBV18
cdr3_aa: ASSTAGVNYEQY

j_call: TRBJ2-2
v_call: TRBV9
cdr3_aa: ASSVEQGNLAGELF

j_call: TRBJ2-7
v_call: TRBV6-5
cdr3_aa: ASSRQGPYEQY

j_call: TRBJ2-7
v_call: TRBV4-1
cdr3_aa: ASSHADIGEQY

j_call: TRBJ1-2
v_call: TRBV18
cdr3_aa: ASSPSYGYT

j_call: TRBJ2-7
v_call: TRBV5-5
cdr3_aa: ASSLGGGIGYEQY

j_call: TRBJ2-3
v_call: TRBV7-2
cdr3_aa: ASSELAGAYDTQY

j_call: TRBJ2-7
v_call: TRBV5-1
cdr3_aa: ASSLEPGRIPYEQY

j_call: TRBJ2-7
v_call: TRBV7-2
cdr3_aa: ASSRVRQPSSYEQY

j_call: TRBJ2-1
v_call: TRBV7-2
cdr3_aa: ASSLHSSYNEQF

j_call: TRBJ2-1
v_call: TRBV9
cdr3_aa: ASSGPLPPSSYNEQF

j_call: TRBJ2-1
v_call: TRBV11-2
cdr3_aa: ASSLEFGLAGAGNEQF

j_call: TRBJ2-7
v_call: TRBV18
cdr3_aa: ASSPGPGQGPYEQY

j_call: TRBJ2-1
v_call: TRBV29-1
cdr3_aa: SFTGVAGAIAYNEQF

j_call: TRBJ2-2
v_call: TRBV5-4
cdr3_aa: ASSATAGGLIAGELF

j_call: TRBJ2-2
v_call: TRBV7-9
cdr3_aa: ASSYSGIGELF

j_call: TRBJ2-7
v_call: TRBV19
cdr3_aa: ASGEQGSREQY

j_call: TRBJ1-2
v_call: TRBV30
cdr3_aa: AWSVQTGGGYT

j_call: TRBJ2-7
v_call: TRBV9
cdr3_aa: ASSPGQASDRPFYEQY

j_call: TRBJ2-3
v_call: TRBV6-5
cdr3_aa: ASSYLGRDTDTQY

j_call: TRBJ1-1
v_call: TRBV7-8
cdr3_aa: ASSVDRYTEAF

j_call: TRBJ1-6
v_call: TRBV14
cdr3_aa: ASSQDRGASSYNSPLH

j_call: TRBJ2-3
v_call: TRBV19
cdr3_aa: ASSLANGDTQY

j_call: TRBJ2-1
v_call: TRBV20-1
cdr3_aa: SHGRYNEQF

j_call: TRBJ1-2
v_call: TRBV5-1
cdr3_aa: ASSLSPVNYGYT

j_call: TRBJ2-3
v_call: TRBV15
cdr3_aa: ATSRDDLRFTDTQY

j_call: TRBJ1-1
v_call: TRBV7-6
cdr3_aa: ASSLGENTEAF

j_call: TRBJ1-1
v_call: TRBV7-9
cdr3_aa: ASSVQGAAAEAF

j_call: TRBJ2-2
v_call: TRBV15
cdr3_aa: ATSRALFGGELF

j_call: TRBJ2-1
v_call: TRBV6-4
cdr3_aa: ASSSPDNEQF

j_call: TRBJ1-1
v_call: TRBV5-1
cdr3_aa: ASSLTGGQGTEAF

j_call: TRBJ1-3
v_call: TRBV14
cdr3_aa: ARARMFHPQGYYGNTIY

j_call: TRBJ2-3
v_call: TRBV2
cdr3_aa: ASRDRVYTDTQY

j_call: TRBJ1-2
v_call: TRBV27
cdr3_aa: ASSPQTGGHYGYT

j_call: TRBJ1-4
v_call: TRBV4-3
cdr3_aa: ASSPGDSDNEKLF

j_call: TRBJ2-2
v_call: TRBV11-3
cdr3_aa: ASSLDGGGGTGELF